Shown below are 26 T cell receptor beta chains from a single sample sequenced in a study of cytomegalovirus exposure and HLA in healthy donors. Assay used: immunoSEQ multiplex PCR; TCRdb lists only in-frame clones, some missing. Of around 190,000 clones detected, around 80% appear once; the ten largest clones hold around 1.3%. The specimen sequenced was PBMCs. The receptors come from a woman aged 25 to 39 in good health and CMV-seronegative.

The rearrangement joins TRBV9 to TRBJ2-1; the match to TRBD2 covers 10 bases. J lost 5 bases, V lost 4 bases, and 0 bases had no gene match. The germline V gene has CDR1 SGDLS and CDR2 YYNGEE. This CDR3 spans 13 amino acids. In DNA form, the CDR3 reads TGTGCCAGCAGCCTAGCGGGGGACAATGAGCAGTTCTTC. Translated, it gives CASSLAGDNEQFF.

This sequence joins TRBV9 and TRBJ1-1, with D possibly TRBD1 on 6 matching bases. This CDR3 spans 15 amino acids. CDR1 is SGDLS and CDR2 is YYNGEE in the germline V gene. Trimming took off 4 bases at V and 0 bases at J, with 13 bases between the two ends. The CDR3 region has the DNA TGTGCCAGCAGCCTAAAGGGGGACGTGAACACTGAAGCTTTCTTT. This codes for CASSLKGDVNTEAFF.

The V call is TRBV19, the J call TRBJ2-1; TRBD2 might be the D (5 bases). Trimming left V 5 bases short and J 2 bases short, with 13 bases between. Per germline, CDR1 LNHDA and CDR2 SQIVND (reference sequence). The CDR3 totals 15 residues. The CDR3, as DNA: TGTGCCAGTAGTTTACCACGGGGTACCTACAATGAGCAGTTCTTC. Encoded protein: CASSLPRGTYNEQFF. Using reference TRBV19 and TRBJ2-1 for the parts outside the CDR3, the full variable domain is DGGITQSPKYLFRKEGQNVTLSCEQNLNHDAMYWYRQDPGQGLRLIYYSQIVNDFQKGDIAEGYSVSREKKESFPLTVTSAQKNPTAFYLCASSLPRGTYNEQFFGPGTRLTVL.

The chain has TRBV5-8 and TRBJ2-2; 7 bases align to TRBD2. Germline V gene lookup returns CDR1 SGHTS and CDR2 YDEGEE. The length of the CDR3 is 15 residues. V lost 5 bases to trimming and J lost 4 bases; unmatched junction nucleotides: 8. The CDR3: CASSYGRLPTGELFF. In nucleotides, the CDR3 is TGTGCCAGCAGTTACGGGAGGCTGCCCACCGGGGAGCTGTTTTTT.

The genes are TRBV6-5 and TRBJ1-3, with D perhaps TRBD1 (6 bases). The V gene's germline CDR1 is MNHEY and CDR2 SVGAGI. Trimming removed 2 bases at V and 0 bases at J, with 8 bases between. This CDR3 spans 15 amino acids. The CDR3 sequence: CASSYTGYSGNTIYF. In DNA form, the CDR3 reads TGTGCCAGCAGTTACACAGGGTACTCTGGAAACACCATATATTTT.

Note on this clone: Other DNA sequences in the same sample also yield this CDR3. The chain couples TRBV6-5 to TRBJ2-7; D is ambiguous. CDR3 length equals 11 residues. V lost 4 bases and J lost 4, with 5 bases in between. Germline CDR1 is MNHEY and CDR2 is SVGAGI. CDR3 residues: CASSSLYEQYF. CDR3 sequence (DNA): TGTGCCAGCAGTTCCCTGTACGAGCAGTACTTC.

This clone appeared a single time. The chain has TRBV2 and TRBJ2-7; the D gene is possibly TRBD1 (6 bases). Germline V lookup: CDR1 SNHLY, CDR2 FYNNEI. V was cut by 6 bases and J by 2 bases, with 17 bases left in between. The CDR3 totals 15 residues. Written as DNA, the CDR3 is TGTGCCAGCAGGCTCCTTGACAGGATTCCCTACGAGCAGTACTTC. As protein: CASRLLDRIPYEQYF.

The V gene is TRBV27, the J gene TRBJ1-2, with a tentative D call TRBD1 (6 bases). Germline V gives CDR1 MNHEY, CDR2 SMNVEV (reference sequence). V shed 6 bases and J shed 5 bases, with 13 bases lying between them. The CDR3 sequence is 13 residues long. CDR3 sequence: CASSLGQPYGYTF. DNA of the CDR3: TGTGCCAGCAGCCTGGGACAACCGTATGGCTACACCTTC.

The genes are TRBV18 and TRBJ2-7; a possible D gene is TRBD2 (5 bases). This CDR3 is built from 15 residues. V was cut by 3 bases and J by 3 bases, with 15 bases left in between. Germline values: CDR1 KGHSH, CDR2 LQKENI. The CDR3 nucleotides are TGTGCCAGCTCACCTAACCGAGGGCGGAACTACGAGCAGTACTTC. As protein: CASSPNRGRNYEQYF.

This chain joins TRBV5-1 and TRBJ1-1; 11 bases are shared with TRBD1. CDR1 and CDR2 from the germline V gene are SGHRS and YFSETQ. The J segment lost 1 base and the V segment lost 9 bases, leaving 11 bases of the junction unmatched. The CDR3 runs 16 residues. CDR3 sequence (DNA): TGCGCCACCCACGGGGGGACAGGGGGACAGAACACTGAAGCTTTCTTT. It specifies CATHGGTGGQNTEAFF. The variable domain in full, with the rest retrieved from reference TRBV5-1 and TRBJ1-1, is KAGVTQTPRYLIKTRGQQVTLSCSPISGHRSVSWYQQTPGQGLQFLFEYFSETQRNKGNFPGRFSGRQFSNSRSEMNVSTLELGDSALYLCATHGGTGGQNTEAFFGQGTRLTVV.

The chain joins TRBV6-4 to TRBJ1-5; D gene uncertain. CDR3 length equals 11 residues. The V and J ends lost 11 bases and 6 bases respectively, with 11 bases between them. Germline V gene lookup returns CDR1 MRHNA and CDR2 SNTAGT. In DNA, the CDR3 is TGTGCCGCCGGTCGGGTTCAGCCCCAGCATTTT. Translated: CAAGRVQPQHF.

This chain uses TRBV2 with TRBJ2-2; 7 nucleotides match TRBD1. Per germline, CDR1 SNHLY and CDR2 FYNNEI. The CDR3 has 14 residues. After removal of 6 bases from V and 4 bases from J, the junction contained 5 bases not matched to a gene. The CDR3 spells CASSAGQATGELFF. The CDR3 DNA follows: TGTGCCAGCAGCGCCGGACAGGCCACCGGGGAGCTGTTTTTT. The full variable domain, completed using reference TRBV2 and TRBJ2-2, is EPEVTQTPSHQVTQMGQEVILRCVPISNHLYFYWYRQILGQKVEFLVSFYNNEISEKSEIFDDQFSVERPDGSNFTLKIRSTKLEDSAMYFCASSAGQATGELFFGEGSRLTVL.

The chain links TRBV5-1 to TRBJ2-2, with D possibly matching TRBD2 (6 bases). This CDR3 has 12 amino acids. Germline CDR1 reads SGHRS; CDR2 reads YFSETQ. V lost 3 bases and J 7 bases, leaving 7 bases between the germline ends. CDR3 DNA sequence: TGCGCCAGCAGCTGGGAGGTCGGGGAGCTGTTTTTT. Translation: CASSWEVGELFF.

The chain is built from TRBV30 and TRBJ1-3; perhaps TRBD1 as D (6 bases). Germline V lookup: CDR1 GTSNPN, CDR2 SVGIG (reference sequence). Trimming removed 0 bases from V and 1 base from J, with 13 bases in between. CDR3 length: 16 residues. The CDR3 loop reads CAWSVKQGGSGNTIYF. CDR3 nucleotides: TGTGCCTGGAGTGTAAAACAGGGAGGGTCTGGAAACACCATATATTTT.

The V gene is TRBV25-1, the J gene TRBJ1-1; no reliable D call. The CDR3 runs 13 residues. Trimming shortened V by 2 bases and J by 6 bases, and 10 bases separated the two germline ends. CDR1 is MGHDK, CDR2 SYGVNS, per germline. CDR3 in amino acids: CASSERRAAEAFF. The CDR3 region has the DNA TGTGCCAGCAGTGAACGGCGGGCGGCTGAAGCTTTCTTT.

The chain recombines TRBV9 with TRBJ2-2; TRBD2 agrees at 8 bases. CDR3 size: 18 residues. Germline trimming cut 0 bases from V and 3 bases from J; bases unmatched to any gene: 10. Germline V gives CDR1 SGDLS, CDR2 YYNGEE. CDR3 residues: CASSVGRAGAAYTGELFF. CDR3 nucleotide sequence: TGTGCCAGCAGCGTAGGTAGAGCGGGGGCGGCCTACACCGGGGAGCTGTTTTTT.

The V and J genes are TRBV7-2 and TRBJ2-2, with D hard to call. Germline values: CDR1 SGHTA, CDR2 FQGNSA. This CDR3 comprises 17 residues. Trimming pared 4 bases from V and 0 bases from J, leaving 15 bases between. CDR3 protein: CASSSRSSYANTGELFF. CDR3 bases: TGTGCCAGCAGCTCCCGGAGCAGCTACGCGAACACCGGGGAGCTGTTTTTT.

The genes are TRBV5-1 and TRBJ2-1; tentative D call: TRBD2 (6 bases). The CDR3 is 12 residues long. The germline V gene has CDR1 SGHRS and CDR2 YFSETQ. V lost 4 bases to trimming and J lost 10 bases, with 12 bases between them. CDR3 coding DNA: TGCGCCAGCAGCAAGGGACTCCGGGAGCAGTTCTTC. Translated, it gives CASSKGLREQFF.

V and J are TRBV6-5 and TRBJ2-7; D is possibly TRBD1 (6 bases). The CDR3 has 14 amino acids. The V end was cut by 5 bases, the J end by 2 bases, with 13 bases between. Looked up from germline, CDR1 is MNHEY and CDR2 is SVGAGI. The chain's CDR3 is CASSRTVGPYEQYF. The CDR3 DNA sequence: TGTGCCAGCAGTCGGACAGTCGGGCCCTACGAGCAGTACTTC.

The chain has TRBV9 and TRBJ2-2; D might be TRBD1 (5 bases). There are 13 residues in the CDR3. With 8 bases removed from V and 1 base from J, the gap between germline ends came to 9 bases. Per germline, CDR1 SGDLS and CDR2 YYNGEE. The CDR3 DNA reads as TGTGCCAGTAGTGACAGGAACACCGGGGAGCTGTTTTTT. Amino acid sequence: CASSDRNTGELFF.

This clone was counted only a few times. This chain connects TRBV30 to TRBJ1-6; D remains ambiguous. Trimming stripped 0 bases from V and 7 bases from J, with 7 bases between. Germline loops: CDR1 GTSNPN, CDR2 SVGIG (reference sequence). There are 13 residues in the CDR3. CDR3 residues: CAWSVEENSPLHF. CDR3 coding DNA: TGTGCCTGGAGTGTGGAGGAGAATTCACCCCTCCACTTT.

The chain joins TRBV27 to TRBJ2-3; D possibly corresponds to TRBD2 (6 bases). The V end was cut by 6 bases, the J end by 5 bases, with 15 bases between. Germline CDR1 and CDR2: MNHEY and SMNVEV (reference sequence). The CDR3 spans 14 residues. The CDR3 region is CASSSGRKIDTQYF. The CDR3 region has the DNA TGTGCCAGCAGCTCCGGGAGAAAGATAGATACGCAGTATTTT.

The J gene is TRBJ2-7, the V gene TRBV28; D ambiguous. Germline V lookup: CDR1 MDHEN, CDR2 SYDVKM. The CDR3 extends over 12 amino acids. Between the trimmed V and J ends, which lost 6 bases and 2 bases, there was a span of 8 bases. The CDR3 loop is CASSMSPYEQYF. The CDR3 DNA follows: TGTGCCAGCAGCATGTCCCCCTACGAGCAGTACTTC. Variable domain in full (rest from reference TRBV28 and TRBJ2-7): DVKVTQSSRYLVKRTGEKVFLECVQDMDHENMFWYRQDPGLGLRLIYFSYDVKMKEKGDIPEGYSVSREKKERFSLILESASTNQTSMYLCASSMSPYEQYFGPGTRLTVT.

This chain joins TRBV5-1 and TRBJ2-2, with TRBD2 matching 7 bases. The junction had 7 bases not matched to a gene; V was cut back by 0 bases and J by 2 bases. CDR3 length equals 17 residues. Germline V gene data show CDR1 as SGHRS and CDR2 as YFSETQ. The CDR3 DNA follows: TGCGCCAGCAGCTTGGTGATTGGGACTACAAACACCGGGGAGCTGTTTTTT. Translating gives CASSLVIGTTNTGELFF.

The J gene is TRBJ2-3, the V gene TRBV12-5, with TRBD1 matching 12 bases. V dropped 7 bases and J dropped 2; count of bases not matched to a gene: 16. Germline values: CDR1 LGHNT, CDR2 FRNRAP. There are 19 residues in the CDR3. For the CDR3, the DNA is TGTGCTAGTGCCTGGGACAGGGGGCGCCCCGCGGACCACACAGATACGCAGTATTTT. Translating it yields CASAWDRGRPADHTDTQYF.

The chain combines TRBV28 with TRBJ1-4, with 8 bases fitting TRBD1. With V trimmed by 6 bases and J by 8 bases, 8 bases remained unmatched. The CDR3 consists of 14 residues. Germline CDR1 and CDR2: MDHEN and SYDVKM. The CDR3 region is CASSSGGPREKLFF. The DNA for the CDR3 is TGTGCCAGCAGCTCAGGGGGCCCCAGAGAAAAACTGTTTTTT.